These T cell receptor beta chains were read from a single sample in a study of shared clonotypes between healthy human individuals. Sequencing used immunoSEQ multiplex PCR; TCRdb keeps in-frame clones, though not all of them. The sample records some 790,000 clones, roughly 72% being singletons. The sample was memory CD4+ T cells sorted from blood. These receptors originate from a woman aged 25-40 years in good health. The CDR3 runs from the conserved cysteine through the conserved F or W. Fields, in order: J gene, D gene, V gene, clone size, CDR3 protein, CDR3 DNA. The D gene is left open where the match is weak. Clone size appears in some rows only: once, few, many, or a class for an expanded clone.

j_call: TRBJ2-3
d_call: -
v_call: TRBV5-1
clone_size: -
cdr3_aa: CASSLGGHTADTQYF
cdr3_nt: TGCGCCAGCAGCCTAGGGGGACACACGGCAGATACGCAGTATTTT

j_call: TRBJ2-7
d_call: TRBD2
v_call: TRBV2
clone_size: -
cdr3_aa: CASVEGLAGPYEQYF
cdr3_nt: TGTGCCAGCGTTGAGGGACTAGCGGGGCCCTACGAGCAGTACTTC

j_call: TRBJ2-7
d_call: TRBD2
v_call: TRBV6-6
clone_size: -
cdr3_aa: CASTPSSGRINEQYF
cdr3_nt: TGTGCCAGCACACCCTCTAGCGGGAGGATCAACGAGCAGTACTTC

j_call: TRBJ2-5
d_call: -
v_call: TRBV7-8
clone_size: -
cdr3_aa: CASSLTLASQETQYF
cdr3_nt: TGTGCCAGCAGCTTAACTTTAGCGTCCCAAGAGACCCAGTACTTC

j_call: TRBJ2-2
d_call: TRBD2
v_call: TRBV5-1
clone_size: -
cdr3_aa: CASSLGTSGTGELFF
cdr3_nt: TGCGCCAGCAGCTTGGGGACTAGCGGCACCGGGGAGCTGTTTTTT

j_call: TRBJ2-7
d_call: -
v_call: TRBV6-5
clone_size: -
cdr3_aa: CASSGGPTYEQYF
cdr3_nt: TGTGCCAGCTCCGGGGGGCCTACCTACGAGCAGTACTTC

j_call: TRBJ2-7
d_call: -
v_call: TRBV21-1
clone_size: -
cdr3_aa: CASSKTSGPTYEQYF
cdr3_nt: TGTGCCAGCAGCAAAACTAGCGGGCCTACCTACGAGCAGTACTTC

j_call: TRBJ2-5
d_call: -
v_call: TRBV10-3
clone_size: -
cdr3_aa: CASRKDSKETQYF
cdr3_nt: TGTGCCAGTAGAAAGGACTCTAAAGAGACCCAGTACTTC

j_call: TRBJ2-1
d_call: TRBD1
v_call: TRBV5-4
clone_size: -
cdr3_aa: CASSFKIGQGIDEQFF
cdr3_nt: TGTGCCAGCAGCTTTAAAATCGGACAGGGAATCGATGAGCAGTTCTTC

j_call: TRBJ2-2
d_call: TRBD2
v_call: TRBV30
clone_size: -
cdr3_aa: CACATSGSSGGELFF
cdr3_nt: TGTGCCTGTGCGACTAGCGGGAGTTCCGGCGGGGAGCTGTTTTTT

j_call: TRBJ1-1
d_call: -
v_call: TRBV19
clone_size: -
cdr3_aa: CASKGTLSGTEAFF
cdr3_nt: TGTGCCAGTAAGGGGACTCTGAGCGGCACTGAAGCTTTCTTT

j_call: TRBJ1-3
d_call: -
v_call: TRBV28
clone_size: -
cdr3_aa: CASTSGALSGNTIYF
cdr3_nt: TGTGCCAGCACCTCGGGGGCATTGTCTGGAAACACCATATATTTT

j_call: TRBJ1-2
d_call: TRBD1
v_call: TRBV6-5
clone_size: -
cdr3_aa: CASSYTGQGRGGYTF
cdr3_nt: TGTGCCAGCAGTTACACCGGACAGGGAAGAGGTGGCTACACCTTC

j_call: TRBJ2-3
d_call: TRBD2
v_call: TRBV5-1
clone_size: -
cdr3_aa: CASSRFTPGLAANTDTQYF
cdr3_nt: TGCGCCAGCAGTCGATTTACCCCGGGACTAGCGGCCAACACAGATACGCAGTATTTT

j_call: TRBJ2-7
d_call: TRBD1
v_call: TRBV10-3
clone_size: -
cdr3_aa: CAIKGDSYEQYF
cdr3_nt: TGTGCCATCAAGGGGGACAGCTACGAGCAGTACTTC

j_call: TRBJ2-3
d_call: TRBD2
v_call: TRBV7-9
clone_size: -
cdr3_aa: CASREGLAHTQYF
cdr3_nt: TGTGCCAGCAGAGAAGGACTAGCGCATACGCAGTATTTT

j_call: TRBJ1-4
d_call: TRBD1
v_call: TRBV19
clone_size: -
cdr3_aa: CASSPNRGGDEKLFF
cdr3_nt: TGTGCCAGTAGTCCCAACAGGGGAGGAGATGAAAAACTGTTTTTT

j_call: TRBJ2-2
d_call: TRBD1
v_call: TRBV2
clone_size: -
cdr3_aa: CASRGTGGNTGELFF
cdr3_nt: TGTGCCAGCAGGGGGACAGGGGGCAACACCGGGGAGCTGTTTTTT

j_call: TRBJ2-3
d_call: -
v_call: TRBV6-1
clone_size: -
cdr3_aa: CASSERPGDTQYF
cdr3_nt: TGTGCCAGCAGTGAAAGGCCTGGAGATACGCAGTATTTT

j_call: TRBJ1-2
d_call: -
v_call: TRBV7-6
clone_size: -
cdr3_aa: CASSPGGGGGYTF
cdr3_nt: TGTGCCAGCAGCCCCGGGGGGGGAGGCGGCTACACCTTC

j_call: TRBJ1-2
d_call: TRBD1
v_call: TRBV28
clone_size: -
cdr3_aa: CASTPSGTVYGYTF
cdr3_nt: TGTGCCAGCACCCCATCGGGGACAGTGTACGGCTACACCTTC

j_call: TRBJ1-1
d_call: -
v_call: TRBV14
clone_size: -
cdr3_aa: CASSLPGNMNTEAFF
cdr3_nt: TGTGCCAGCAGCCTCCCAGGGAACATGAACACTGAAGCTTTCTTT

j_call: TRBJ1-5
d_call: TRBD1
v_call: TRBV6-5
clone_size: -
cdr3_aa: CASRATGSGQPQHF
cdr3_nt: TGTGCCAGCAGAGCGACAGGGAGCGGGCAGCCCCAGCATTTT

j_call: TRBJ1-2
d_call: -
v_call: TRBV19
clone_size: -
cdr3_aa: CASSPREAHYGYTF
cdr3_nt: TGTGCCAGTAGTCCCCGGGAGGCGCACTATGGCTACACCTTC

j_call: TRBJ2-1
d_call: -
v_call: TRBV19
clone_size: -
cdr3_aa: CASSPTSGTTVREQFF
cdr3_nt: TGTGCCAGTAGCCCTACCTCCGGGACCACAGTAAGGGAGCAGTTCTTC

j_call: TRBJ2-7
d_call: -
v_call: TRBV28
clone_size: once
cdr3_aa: CASSLLGDEQYF
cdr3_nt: TGTGCCAGCAGTCTATTGGGGGACGAGCAGTACTTC

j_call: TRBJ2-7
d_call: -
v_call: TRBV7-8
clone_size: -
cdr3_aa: CASSLVAGTYEQYF
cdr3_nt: TGTGCCAGCAGCTTAGTTGCCGGAACCTACGAGCAGTACTTC

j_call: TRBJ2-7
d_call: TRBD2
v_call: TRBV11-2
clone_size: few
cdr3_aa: CASSLELLAGAYEQYF
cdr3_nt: TGTGCCAGCAGCTTAGAACTGCTAGCGGGAGCCTACGAGCAGTACTTC

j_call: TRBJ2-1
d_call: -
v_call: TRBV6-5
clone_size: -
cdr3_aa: CASSYVATRSNEQFF
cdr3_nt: TGTGCCAGCAGTTACGTCGCCACACGGAGCAATGAGCAGTTCTTC

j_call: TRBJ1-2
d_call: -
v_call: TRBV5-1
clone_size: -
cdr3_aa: CASSTGTAELLDYTF
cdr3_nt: TGCGCCAGCAGCACCGGGACGGCCGAGTTGTTGGACTACACCTTC

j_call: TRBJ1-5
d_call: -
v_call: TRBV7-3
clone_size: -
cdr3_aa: CASSLGRDNQPQHF
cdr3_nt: TGTGCCAGCAGCTTAGGCAGGGACAATCAGCCCCAGCATTTT

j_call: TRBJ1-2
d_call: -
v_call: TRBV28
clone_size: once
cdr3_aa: CASSAYYGYTF
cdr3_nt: TGTGCCAGCAGTGCCTACTATGGCTACACCTTC

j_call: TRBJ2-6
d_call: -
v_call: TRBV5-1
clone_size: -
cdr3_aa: CASSQPWRSWSPDSGANVLTF
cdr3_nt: TGCGCCAGCAGCCAACCTTGGAGGAGCTGGAGTCCGGACTCTGGGGCCAACGTCCTGACTTTC

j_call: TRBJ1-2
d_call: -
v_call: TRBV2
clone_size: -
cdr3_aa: CASKRNVGDGYTF
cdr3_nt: TGTGCCAGCAAACGGAACGTCGGGGATGGCTACACCTTC

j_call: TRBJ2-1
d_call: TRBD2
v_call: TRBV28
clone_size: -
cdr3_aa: CASSSPFGSGRASDEQFF
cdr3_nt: TGTGCCAGCAGTTCCCCTTTTGGGAGCGGGAGGGCCTCCGATGAGCAGTTCTTC

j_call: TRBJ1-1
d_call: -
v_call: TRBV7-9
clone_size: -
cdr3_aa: CASNKQMNTEAFF
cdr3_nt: TGTGCCAGCAATAAGCAAATGAACACTGAAGCTTTCTTT

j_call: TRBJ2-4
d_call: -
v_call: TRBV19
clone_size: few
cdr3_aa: CASSIGFTLNIQYF
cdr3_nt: TGTGCCAGTAGTATAGGTTTCACTTTAAACATTCAGTACTTC

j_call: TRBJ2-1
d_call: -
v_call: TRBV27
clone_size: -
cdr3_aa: CASSLGWGAHNEQFF
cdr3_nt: TGTGCCAGCAGTTTAGGTTGGGGCGCCCACAATGAGCAGTTCTTC

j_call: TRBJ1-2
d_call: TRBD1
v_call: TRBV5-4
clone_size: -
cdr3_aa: CASNQDRGSLGYTF
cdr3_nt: TGTGCCAGCAACCAGGACAGGGGGTCTTTGGGCTACACCTTC

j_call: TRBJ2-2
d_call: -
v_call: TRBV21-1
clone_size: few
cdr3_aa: CASSKQGYTGELFF
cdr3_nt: TGTGCCAGCAGCAAACAGGGGTACACCGGGGAGCTGTTTTTT

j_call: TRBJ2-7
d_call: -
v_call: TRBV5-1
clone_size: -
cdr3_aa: CASSFGGLDYEQYF
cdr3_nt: TGCGCCAGCAGCTTCGGGGGACTTGACTACGAGCAGTACTTC

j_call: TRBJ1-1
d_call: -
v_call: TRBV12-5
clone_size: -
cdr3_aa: CASGLALNTEAFF
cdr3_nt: TGTGCTAGTGGTTTGGCCCTGAACACTGAAGCTTTCTTT

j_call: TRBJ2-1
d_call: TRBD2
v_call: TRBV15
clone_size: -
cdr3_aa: CATSRAGTSLAEQFF
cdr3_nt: TGTGCCACCAGCAGAGCCGGGACTAGCTTAGCTGAGCAGTTCTTC

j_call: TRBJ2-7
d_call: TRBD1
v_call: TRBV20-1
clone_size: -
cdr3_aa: CSAGQVYEQYF
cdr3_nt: TGCAGTGCCGGACAGGTGTACGAGCAGTACTTC

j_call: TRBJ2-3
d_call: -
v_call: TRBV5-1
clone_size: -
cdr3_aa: CASSEEDTQYF
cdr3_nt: TGCGCCAGCAGCGAGGAAGATACGCAGTATTTT

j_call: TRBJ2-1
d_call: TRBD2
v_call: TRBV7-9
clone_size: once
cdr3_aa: CASSRRVTSGEGNEQFF
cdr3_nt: TGTGCCAGCAGCCGACGGGTTACTAGCGGGGAGGGGAATGAGCAGTTCTTC

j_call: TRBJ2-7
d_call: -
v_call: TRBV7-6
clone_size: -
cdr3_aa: CASSSSGYEQYF
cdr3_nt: TGTGCCAGCAGTTCAAGCGGATACGAGCAGTACTTC

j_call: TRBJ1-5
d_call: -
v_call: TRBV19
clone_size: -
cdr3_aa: CASSSGQPQHF
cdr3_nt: TGTGCCAGTAGTTCGGGTCAGCCCCAGCATTTT

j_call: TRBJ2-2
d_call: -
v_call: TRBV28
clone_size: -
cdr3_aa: CASSLTGLAGELFF
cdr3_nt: TGTGCCAGCAGTTTGACGGGGCTGGCCGGGGAGCTGTTTTTT

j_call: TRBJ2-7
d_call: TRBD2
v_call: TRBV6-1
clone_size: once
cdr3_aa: CASSEANGGSSYEQYF
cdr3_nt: TGTGCCAGCAGTGAAGCTAACGGGGGGAGCTCCTACGAGCAGTACTTC

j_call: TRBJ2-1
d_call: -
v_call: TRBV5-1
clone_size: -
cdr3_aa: CASSPDRSSYNEQFF
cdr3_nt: TGCGCCAGCAGCCCGGACCGTAGCTCCTACAATGAGCAGTTCTTC

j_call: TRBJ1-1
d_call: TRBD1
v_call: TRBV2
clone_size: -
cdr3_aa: CASRWGQKYTEAFF
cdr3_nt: TGTGCCAGCAGGTGGGGACAGAAGTACACTGAAGCTTTCTTT

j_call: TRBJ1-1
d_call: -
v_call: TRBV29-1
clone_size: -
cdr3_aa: CSVVRTEAFF
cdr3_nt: TGCAGCGTTGTGAGGACTGAAGCTTTCTTT

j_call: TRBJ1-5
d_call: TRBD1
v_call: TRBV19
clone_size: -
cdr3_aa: CASSRTTGGGQPQHF
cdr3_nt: TGTGCCAGTAGCCGAACCACAGGGGGCGGTCAGCCCCAGCATTTT

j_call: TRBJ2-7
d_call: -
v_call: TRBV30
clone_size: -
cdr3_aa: CAWSESHYEQYF
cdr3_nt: TGTGCCTGGAGTGAGAGCCACTACGAGCAGTACTTC